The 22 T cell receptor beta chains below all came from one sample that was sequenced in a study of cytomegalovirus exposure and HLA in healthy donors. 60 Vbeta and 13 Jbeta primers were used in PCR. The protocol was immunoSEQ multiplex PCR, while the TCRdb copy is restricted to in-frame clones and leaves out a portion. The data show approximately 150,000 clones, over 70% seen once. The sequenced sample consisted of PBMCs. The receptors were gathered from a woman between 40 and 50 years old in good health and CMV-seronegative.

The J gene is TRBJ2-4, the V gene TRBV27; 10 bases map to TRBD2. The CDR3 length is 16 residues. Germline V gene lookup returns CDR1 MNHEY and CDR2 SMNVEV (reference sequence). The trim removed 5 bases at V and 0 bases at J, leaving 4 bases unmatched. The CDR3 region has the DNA TGTGCCAGCAGTCCTAGCGGGAGCAGAGCCAAAAACATTCAGTACTTC. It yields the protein CASSPSGSRAKNIQYF.

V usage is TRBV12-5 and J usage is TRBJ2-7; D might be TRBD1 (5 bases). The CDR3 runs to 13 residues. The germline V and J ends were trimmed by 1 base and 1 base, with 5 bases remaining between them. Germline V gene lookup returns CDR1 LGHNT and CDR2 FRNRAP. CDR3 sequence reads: CASGLEGSYEQYF. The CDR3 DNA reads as TGTGCTAGTGGTTTGGAGGGGTCCTACGAGCAGTACTTC.

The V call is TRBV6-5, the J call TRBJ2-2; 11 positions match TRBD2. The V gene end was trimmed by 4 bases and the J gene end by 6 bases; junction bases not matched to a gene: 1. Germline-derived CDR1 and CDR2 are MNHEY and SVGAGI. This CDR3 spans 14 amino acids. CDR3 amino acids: CASSLTSGAGELFF. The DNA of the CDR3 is TGTGCCAGCAGTTTGACTAGCGGGGCCGGGGAGCTGTTTTTT.

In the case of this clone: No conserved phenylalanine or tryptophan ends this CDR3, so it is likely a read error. The CDR3 sequence is CASSPTGEEDTEAFL. CDR3 in DNA: TGCGCCAGCAGCCCGACAGGGGAAGAGGACACTGAAGCTTTCCTT. The chain carries TRBV5-1 and TRBJ1-1, with 8 bases aligning to TRBD1. This CDR3 spans 15 amino acids. V lost 4 bases and J lost 3; bases outside the gene matches: 8. CDR1 is SGHRS and CDR2 is YFSETQ in the germline V gene.

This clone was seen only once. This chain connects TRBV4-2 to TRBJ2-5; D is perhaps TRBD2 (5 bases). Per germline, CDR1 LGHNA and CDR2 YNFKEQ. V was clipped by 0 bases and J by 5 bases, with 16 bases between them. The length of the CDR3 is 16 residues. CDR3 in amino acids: CASSQEGSALGETQYF. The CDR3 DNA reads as TGTGCCAGCAGCCAAGAGGGTAGCGCCCTCGGGGAGACCCAGTACTTC.

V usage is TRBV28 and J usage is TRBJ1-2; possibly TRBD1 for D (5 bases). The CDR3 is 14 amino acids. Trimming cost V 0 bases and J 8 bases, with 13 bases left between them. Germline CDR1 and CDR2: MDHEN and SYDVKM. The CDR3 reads CASSLWAGRDGYTF. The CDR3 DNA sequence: TGTGCCAGCAGTTTATGGGCAGGGCGAGACGGCTACACCTTC.

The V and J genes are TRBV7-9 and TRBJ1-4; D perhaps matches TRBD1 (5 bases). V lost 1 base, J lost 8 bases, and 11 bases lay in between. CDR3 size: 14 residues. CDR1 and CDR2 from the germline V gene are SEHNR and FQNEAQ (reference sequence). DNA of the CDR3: TGTGCCAGCAGCTTAGGGGGCGAAATAGAAAAACTGTTTTTT. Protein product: CASSLGGEIEKLFF.

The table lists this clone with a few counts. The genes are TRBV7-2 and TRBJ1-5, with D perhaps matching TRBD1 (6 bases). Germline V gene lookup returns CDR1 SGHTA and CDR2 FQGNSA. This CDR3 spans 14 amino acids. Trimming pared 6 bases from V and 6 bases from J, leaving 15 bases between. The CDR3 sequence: CASRELGAGQPQHF. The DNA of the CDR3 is TGTGCCAGCAGAGAATTGGGGGCGGGTCAGCCCCAGCATTTT.

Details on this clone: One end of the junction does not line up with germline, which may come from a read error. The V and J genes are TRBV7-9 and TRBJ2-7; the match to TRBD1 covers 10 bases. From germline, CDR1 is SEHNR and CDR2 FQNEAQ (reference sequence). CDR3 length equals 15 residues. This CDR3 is CSSSSAGTGVYEQYF. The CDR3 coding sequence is TGTTCCAGCAGCTCCGCCGGGACAGGGGTCTACGAGCAGTACTTC.

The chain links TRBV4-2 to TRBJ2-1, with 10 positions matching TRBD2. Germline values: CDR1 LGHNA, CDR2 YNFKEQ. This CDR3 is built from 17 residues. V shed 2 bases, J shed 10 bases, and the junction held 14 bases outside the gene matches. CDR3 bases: TGTGCCAGCAGCCAATTGCTAGCGGGAGTGCTAAAGGCCGAGCAGTTCTTC. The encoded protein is CASSQLLAGVLKAEQFF.

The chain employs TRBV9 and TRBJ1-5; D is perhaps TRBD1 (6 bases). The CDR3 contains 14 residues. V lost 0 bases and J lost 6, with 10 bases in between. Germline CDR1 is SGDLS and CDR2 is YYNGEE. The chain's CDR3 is CASSVGDTVQPQHF. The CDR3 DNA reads TGTGCCAGCAGCGTAGGGGACACGGTTCAGCCCCAGCATTTT.

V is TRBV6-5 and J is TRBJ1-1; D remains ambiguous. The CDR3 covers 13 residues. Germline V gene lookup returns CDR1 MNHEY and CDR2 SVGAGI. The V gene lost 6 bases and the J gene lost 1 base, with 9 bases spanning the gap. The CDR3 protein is CASSPLSNTEAFF. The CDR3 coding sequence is TGTGCCAGCAGCCCCCTCTCGAACACTGAAGCTTTCTTT.

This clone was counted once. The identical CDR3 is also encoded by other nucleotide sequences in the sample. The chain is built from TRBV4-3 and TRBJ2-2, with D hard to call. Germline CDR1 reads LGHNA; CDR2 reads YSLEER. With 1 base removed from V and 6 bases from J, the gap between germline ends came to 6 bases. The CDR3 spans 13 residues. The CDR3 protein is CASSQVRSGELFF. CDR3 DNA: TGCGCCAGCAGCCAAGTTAGATCCGGGGAGCTGTTTTTT.

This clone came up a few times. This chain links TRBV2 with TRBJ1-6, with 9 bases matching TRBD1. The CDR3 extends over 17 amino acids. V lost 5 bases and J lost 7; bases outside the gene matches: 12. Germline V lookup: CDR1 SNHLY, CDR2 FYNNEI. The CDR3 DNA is TGTGCCAGCAGTCCGGGACAGGGCCTAAAAAGAAATTCACCCCTCCACTTT. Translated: CASSPGQGLKRNSPLHF.

The CDR3: CASSKVQGSGEQYF. DNA for the CDR3: TGTGCCAGCAGCAAAGTTCAGGGGTCGGGCGAGCAGTACTTC. This sequence joins TRBV21-1 and TRBJ2-7; TRBD1 is taken as the D call from the table, unchecked against the DNA. TRBV21-1 is a pseudogene locus. The CDR3 is 14 amino acids.

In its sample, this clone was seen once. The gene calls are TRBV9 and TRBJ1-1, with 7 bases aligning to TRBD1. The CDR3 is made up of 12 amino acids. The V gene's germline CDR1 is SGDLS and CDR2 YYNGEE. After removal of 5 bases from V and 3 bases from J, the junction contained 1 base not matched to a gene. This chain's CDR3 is CASSRGHTEAFF. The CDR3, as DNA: TGTGCCAGCAGTAGGGGGCACACTGAAGCTTTCTTT. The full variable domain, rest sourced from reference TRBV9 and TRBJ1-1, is DSGVTQTPKHLITATGQRVTLRCSPRSGDLSVYWYQQSLDQGLQFLIQYYNGEERAKGNILERFSAQQFPDLHSELNLSSLELGDSALYFCASSRGHTEAFFGQGTRLTVV.

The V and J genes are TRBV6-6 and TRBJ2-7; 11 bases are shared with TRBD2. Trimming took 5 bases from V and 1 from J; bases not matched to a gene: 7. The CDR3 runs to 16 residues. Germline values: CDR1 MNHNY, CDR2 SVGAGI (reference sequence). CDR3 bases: TGTGCCAGCAGTGGATGGCTAGCGGGAGGATCCTACGAGCAGTACTTC. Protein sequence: CASSGWLAGGSYEQYF.

CDR3 region: CASSLWAYKGQGRYEKLFF. The CDR3 coding sequence is TGTGCCAGCAGTTTATGGGCCTACAAAGGGCAGGGGCGTTATGAAAAACTGTTTTTT. The genes are TRBV28 and TRBJ1-4; D is perhaps TRBD1 (6 bases). Germline V gene sequence: CDR1 MDHEN, CDR2 SYDVKM. This CDR3 has 19 residues. Between the trimmed V and J ends, which lost 0 bases and 6 bases, there was a span of 23 bases.

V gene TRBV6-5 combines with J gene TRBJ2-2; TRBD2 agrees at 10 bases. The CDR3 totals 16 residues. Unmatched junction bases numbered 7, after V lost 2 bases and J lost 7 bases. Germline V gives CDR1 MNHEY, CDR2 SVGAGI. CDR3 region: CASSYRGTSANGELFF. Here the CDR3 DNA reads TGTGCCAGCAGTTACCGAGGGACTAGCGCGAACGGGGAGCTGTTTTTT.

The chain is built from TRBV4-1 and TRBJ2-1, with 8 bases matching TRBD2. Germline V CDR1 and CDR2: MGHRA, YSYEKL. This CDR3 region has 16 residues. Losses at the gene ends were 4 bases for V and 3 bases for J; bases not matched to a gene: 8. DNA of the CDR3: TGCGCCAGCAGCCTCGGGGGGGTCCCAATCTACAATGAGCAGTTCTTC. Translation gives CASSLGGVPIYNEQFF.

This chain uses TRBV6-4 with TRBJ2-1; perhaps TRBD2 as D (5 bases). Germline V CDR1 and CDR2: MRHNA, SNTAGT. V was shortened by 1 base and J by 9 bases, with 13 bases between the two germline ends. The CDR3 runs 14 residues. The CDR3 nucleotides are TGTGCCAGCAGTGACTACGGAGGCGAATCTGAGCAGTTCTTC. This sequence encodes CASSDYGGESEQFF.

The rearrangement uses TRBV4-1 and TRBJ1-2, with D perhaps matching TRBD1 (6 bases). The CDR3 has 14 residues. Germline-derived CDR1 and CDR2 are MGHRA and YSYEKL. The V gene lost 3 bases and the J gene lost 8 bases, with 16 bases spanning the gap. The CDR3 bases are TGCGCCAGCAGCCAGATTGGACAGAGTAACGGCTACACCTTC. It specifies CASSQIGQSNGYTF.